Shown below are 14 T cell receptor beta chains from a single sample sequenced in a study of cytomegalovirus exposure and HLA in healthy donors. In the PCR, 60 Vbeta and 13 Jbeta primers were used. The method was immunoSEQ multiplex PCR; TCRdb's version includes in-frame clones alone and lacks a portion of them. The sample has approximately 110,000 clones; 80% to 85% are singletons. Material for sequencing was PBMCs. These receptors were taken from a woman in her 30s in good health and CMV-seronegative.

The chain joins TRBV11-2 to TRBJ2-2, with D possibly TRBD1 on 6 matching bases. From germline, CDR1 is SGHAT and CDR2 FQNNGV. This CDR3 has 16 amino acids. V was clipped by 0 bases and J by 6 bases, with 14 bases between them. CDR3 amino acids: CASSLDPWTVPGELFF. The CDR3 nucleotides are TGTGCCAGCAGCTTAGATCCATGGACAGTTCCCGGGGAGCTGTTTTTT.

Regarding this clone: The junction and the germline gene differ at one end; a read error may be behind it. Other DNA sequences in the same sample also yield this CDR3. The V and J genes are TRBV15 and TRBJ1-6; 7 bases match TRBD1. Per the germline V gene, CDR1 is LNHNV and CDR2 is YYDKDF (reference sequence). CDR3 length equals 15 residues. CDR3 sequence: CATSDRTGDYSPLHF. The CDR3, as DNA: TGCGCCACCAGCGACCGTACAGGGGATTATTCACCCCTCCACTTT.

V usage is TRBV13 and J usage is TRBJ1-3; 9 positions agree with TRBD1. Per germline, CDR1 PRHDT and CDR2 FYEKMQ (reference sequence). V gave up 4 bases and J gave up 8 bases; unmatched junction bases: 6. The CDR3 length is 14 residues. CDR3 loop: CASSSWTGVDTIYF. The CDR3 nucleotides are TGTGCCAGCAGCTCGTGGACAGGGGTTGACACCATATATTTT. Looking up the rest from reference TRBV13 and TRBJ1-3 gives the full variable domain: AAGVIQSPRHLIKEKRETATLKCYPIPRHDTVYWYQQGPGQDPQFLISFYEKMQSDKGSIPDRFSAQQFSDYHSELNMSSLELGDSALYFCASSSWTGVDTIYFGEGSWLTVV.

The CDR3 region has the DNA TGCAGTGCCTCCGGGACCTACGAGCAGTACTTC. Encoded protein: CSASGTYEQYF. This rearrangement joins TRBV20-1 to TRBJ2-7, with a weak D call TRBD2 (5 bases). CDR3 length: 11 amino acids. CDR1 is DFQATT, CDR2 SNEGSKA, per germline (reference sequence). V lost 6 bases and J 2 bases, leaving 8 bases between the germline ends.

The table lists this clone with a few counts. The rearrangement links TRBV6-1 to TRBJ2-7; 8 nucleotides align to TRBD1. The V gene's germline CDR1 is MNHNS and CDR2 SASEGT. J gave up 1 base and V 6 bases, and 8 bases lay outside the gene matches. This CDR3 contains 15 residues. CDR3 protein: CASRDRESRSYEQYF. For the CDR3, the DNA is TGTGCCAGCAGGGACAGGGAAAGTCGTTCCTACGAGCAGTACTTC.

The chain has TRBV27 and TRBJ1-6, with no clear D. V was trimmed by 5 bases and J by 11 bases, leaving 16 bases between them. Germline CDR1 is MNHEY and CDR2 is SMNVEV (reference sequence). The CDR3 has 14 residues. For the CDR3, the DNA is TGTGCCAGCAGTGATGACTTCCAATGGACACCCCTCCACTTT. Its translation: CASSDDFQWTPLHF.

This chain uses TRBV27 with TRBJ2-7, with 7 bases matching TRBD1. The CDR3 is made up of 15 amino acids. J was trimmed by 4 bases and V by 6 bases; bases with no gene match: 12. CDR1 MNHEY and CDR2 SMNVEV come from the germline V gene (reference sequence). CDR3 protein: CASRKGMTGSYEQYF. CDR3 sequence (DNA): TGTGCCAGCAGGAAGGGGATGACAGGGAGTTACGAGCAGTACTTC.

J is TRBJ2-1 and V is TRBV30, with 7 bases identical to TRBD2. From germline, CDR1 is GTSNPN and CDR2 SVGIG (reference sequence). CDR3 size: 14 residues. V lost 2 bases to trimming and J lost 3 bases; unmatched junction nucleotides: 4. The CDR3 sequence: CAWSRLADYNEQFF. The CDR3 nucleotides read TGTGCCTGGAGTAGGCTAGCGGACTACAATGAGCAGTTCTTC. Full variable domain (outside the CDR3, taken from reference TRBV30 and TRBJ2-1): SQTIHQWPATLVQPVGSPLSLECTVEGTSNPNLYWYRQAAGRGLQLLFYSVGIGQISSEVPQNLSASRPQDRQFILSSKKLLLSDSGFYLCAWSRLADYNEQFFGPGTRLTVL.

The rearrangement uses TRBV19 and TRBJ1-6; 7 bases fit TRBD1. The CDR3 loop spans 14 amino acids. The germline gives CDR1 LNHDA, CDR2 SQIVND (reference sequence). J gave up 5 bases and V 6 bases, and 4 bases lay outside the gene matches. CDR3 nucleotides: TGTGCCAGTAGGGAGGGACAGAATAATTCACCCCTCCACTTT. This translates into CASREGQNNSPLHF. Based on the CDR3 plus reference TRBV19 and TRBJ1-6, the full variable domain is DGGITQSPKYLFRKEGQNVTLSCEQNLNHDAMYWYRQDPGQGLRLIYYSQIVNDFQKGDIAEGYSVSREKKESFPLTVTSAQKNPTAFYLCASREGQNNSPLHFGNGTRLTVT.

The V gene is TRBV9, the J gene TRBJ1-1, with D possibly TRBD1 on 5 matching bases. With 2 bases removed from V and 4 bases from J, the gap between germline ends came to 12 bases. The CDR3 consists of 14 residues. CDR1 is SGDLS, CDR2 YYNGEE, per germline. Here the CDR3 DNA reads TGTGCCAGCAGCGTTGACAGCTGGGCCACTGAAGCTTTCTTT. This codes for CASSVDSWATEAFF.

The rearrangement links TRBV10-3 to TRBJ1-1; a weak D match, TRBD1 (6 bases). This CDR3 is built from 16 residues. Germline CDR1 ENHRY, CDR2 SYGVKD. V was shortened by 2 bases and J by 3 bases, with 16 bases between the two germline ends. CDR3 sequence (DNA): TGTGCCATCAGTGAGGGGTCAGGGGCGAGGTACACTGAAGCTTTCTTT. It specifies CAISEGSGARYTEAFF.

The chain links TRBV7-3 to TRBJ2-1, with 7 bases that match TRBD1. Looked up from germline, CDR1 is SGHTA and CDR2 is FQGTGA. V shed 5 bases, J shed 6 bases, and the junction held 7 bases outside the gene matches. CDR3 length: 14 residues. The CDR3 DNA sequence: TGTGCCAGCAGCCGGGGACAGCGACCCAATGAGCAGTTCTTC. Translation gives CASSRGQRPNEQFF. The full variable domain, with the rest looked up from reference TRBV7-3 and TRBJ2-1, is GAGVSQTPSNKVTEKGKYVELRCDPISGHTALYWYRQSLGQGPEFLIYFQGTGAADDSGLPNDRFFAVRPEGSVSTLKIQRTERGDSAVYLCASSRGQRPNEQFFGPGTRLTVL.

The table lists this clone with a few counts. This chain joins TRBV6-5 and TRBJ2-3, with TRBD1 matching over 7 bases. CDR3 length: 14 residues. Germline V gives CDR1 MNHEY, CDR2 SVGAGI. The J segment lost 5 bases and the V segment lost 3 bases, leaving 5 bases of the junction unmatched. Here the CDR3 reads CASSYVQGKDTQYF. The CDR3 DNA reads as TGTGCCAGCAGTTATGTACAGGGGAAAGATACGCAGTATTTT.

V gene TRBV19 combines with J gene TRBJ2-2, with 7 bases identical to TRBD1. The CDR3 is made up of 12 amino acids. Per the germline V gene, CDR1 is LNHDA and CDR2 is SQIVND (reference sequence). V was pared by 7 bases and J by 9 bases, with 5 bases of the junction left unmatched. The CDR3 protein is CASTRGLRELFF. CDR3 nucleotides: TGTGCCAGTACAAGGGGGCTGAGGGAGCTGTTTTTT. Together with reference TRBV19 and TRBJ2-2, the CDR3 gives the full variable domain: DGGITQSPKYLFRKEGQNVTLSCEQNLNHDAMYWYRQDPGQGLRLIYYSQIVNDFQKGDIAEGYSVSREKKESFPLTVTSAQKNPTAFYLCASTRGLRELFFGEGSRLTVL.